The sequence of this T cell receptor beta chain was determined in a study of shared clonotypes between healthy human individuals. This CDR3 spans 11 amino acids. CDR1 is SEHNR and CDR2 is FQNEAQ in the germline V gene (reference sequence). In the case of this clone: The target antigen is unknown.

Whole-study findings and limits: Specimens sampled were limited to blood, with tissue repertoires likely differing.

At deep level, the assay was performed. The sequencing of unsorted PBMC DNA took place on ten immunoSEQ deep assay plates. Only in-frame clones appear in the TCRdb table, and some are missing; sequencing was by immunoSEQ multiplex PCR. The sample includes some 490,000 clones, roughly 80% of them seen just once. The J gene is TRBJ2-5, the V gene TRBV7-9; 7 positions agree with TRBD1. The DNA end is a closer match to TRBJ2-7, so the J assignment may be wrong. The sample comprised PBMCs. The clonotype comes from a woman aged 40 to 50 in good health. Some clones in this sample may be carry-over from other donors' samples. The CDR3 nucleotides are TGTGCCAGCAGCGACAGGGACGAGCAGTACTTC. Translation: CASSDRDEQYF.